A single sample gave rise to the 30 T cell receptor beta chains below, sequenced in a study of CXCR3-negative and CXCR3-positive naive CD8 T cells. TRB cDNA was prepared as libraries by UMI-labeled 5' RACE. After re-calling the 5' RACE reads, TCRdb lists one entry per CDR3 protein, DNA absent. Reported are tens of thousands of distinct CDR3 sequences; the ten largest clones contain roughly 10%. Sequences were obtained from memory CD8+ T cells from blood. The receptors were sampled from a human donor in good health. Some clones in this sample may be carry-over from other donors' samples.

The rearrangement joins TRBV29-1 to TRBJ2-5; the D call of TRBD1 rests on TCRdb alone, since no DNA is present to check it. The CDR3 extends over 14 amino acids. CDR1 is SQVTM and CDR2 is ANQGSEA in the germline V gene. The CDR3 loop reads CSVDPEGNFGTQYF. Full variable domain (missing parts from reference TRBV29-1 and TRBJ2-5): SAVISQKPSRDICQRGTSLTIQCQVDSQVTMMFWYRQQPGQSLTLIATANQGSEATYESGFVIDKFPISRPNLTFSTLTVSNMSPEDSSIYLCSVDPEGNFGTQYFGPGTRLLVL.

V and J are TRBV29-1 and TRBJ1-1. The CDR3 runs 13 residues. Germline CDR1 SQVTM, CDR2 ANQGSEA. The chain's CDR3 is CSVRPDGNTEAFF.

The chain couples TRBV7-2 to TRBJ2-5. Looked up from germline, CDR1 is SGHTA and CDR2 is FQGNSA. This CDR3 spans 15 amino acids. The CDR3 sequence is CASSLALVLQETQYF.

The chain couples TRBV4-3 to TRBJ2-1; with no DNA, the TCRdb D assignment of TRBD2 cannot be verified. Germline V gene data show CDR1 as LGHNA and CDR2 as YSLEER. The CDR3 runs to 18 residues. CDR3 sequence reads: CASSQDTSGGGPYNEQFF.

The V and J genes are TRBV7-9 and TRBJ2-7; checking the TCRdb D call of TRBD1 is not possible without DNA. This CDR3 has 11 residues. CDR1 SEHNR and CDR2 FQNEAQ come from the germline V gene (reference sequence). CDR3 amino acids: CASSPGSGQYF.

The chain carries TRBV7-9 and TRBJ2-7; TCRdb picks TRBD1, but there is no DNA to check that call. Germline-derived CDR1 and CDR2 are SEHNR and FQNEAQ (reference sequence). The CDR3 covers 14 residues. The CDR3 region is CASSSEYRTYEQYF.

The chain joins TRBV7-6 to TRBJ2-1; TCRdb outputs TRBD2, but without DNA this stays unchecked. There are 14 residues in the CDR3. The germline CDR1 and CDR2 sequences are SGHVS and FNYEAQ. The CDR3 reads CASSPLESPGEQFF.

The chain recombines TRBV7-9 with TRBJ2-1; there is no DNA to check the TCRdb D call of TRBD2. The CDR3 extends over 14 amino acids. Germline lookup yields CDR1 SEHNR and CDR2 FQNEAQ (reference sequence). The CDR3 is CASTSSGEYNEQFF.

CDR3: CASSTGLVSGDTQYF. The V and J genes are TRBV6-4 and TRBJ2-3; the TCRdb call, TRBD2, lacks DNA for checking. CDR3 length equals 15 residues. Germline values: CDR1 MRHNA, CDR2 SNTAGT.

The rearrangement uses TRBV10-3 and TRBJ1-4. This CDR3 is 13 amino acids long. Germline CDR1 and CDR2: ENHRY and SYGVKD. CDR3 residues: CAISDRGGEKLFF.

V and J are TRBV7-2 and TRBJ2-5; TCRdb proposes TRBD1, but this gene call is untestable without DNA. There are 13 residues in the CDR3. In germline, CDR1 is SGHTA, CDR2 FQGNSA. CDR3 protein: CSSRGQGQETQYF.

The gene calls are TRBV5-6 and TRBJ2-4; no DNA is available, so the TRBD1 call from TCRdb remains unchecked. In germline, CDR1 is SGHDT, CDR2 YYEEEE. The CDR3 has 11 residues. The CDR3 protein is CASTRGNIQYF. Based on the CDR3 plus reference TRBV5-6 and TRBJ2-4, the full variable domain is DAGVTQSPTHLIKTRGQQVTLRCSPKSGHDTVSWYQQALGQGPQFIFQYYEEEERQRGNFPDRFSGHQFPNYSSELNVNALLLGDSALYLCASTRGNIQYFGAGTRLSVL.

The V and J genes are TRBV9 and TRBJ2-1; the TCRdb call, TRBD2, lacks DNA for checking. CDR3 size: 14 residues. CDR1 is SGDLS, CDR2 YYNGEE, per germline. The CDR3 sequence is CASSPETRTDEQFF.

The gene calls are TRBV7-3 and TRBJ2-1; TCRdb's D call, TRBD1, is unchecked because there is no DNA. The V gene's germline CDR1 is SGHTA and CDR2 FQGTGA. This CDR3 comprises 15 residues. CDR3: CASSLSGTGASEQFF.

The chain links TRBV7-3 to TRBJ2-2; checking the TCRdb D call of TRBD1 is not possible without DNA. This CDR3 comprises 14 residues. CDR1 is SGHTA, CDR2 FQGTGA, per germline. The CDR3 spells CASSPGHNTGELFF.

The chain recombines TRBV6-5 with TRBJ1-4. This CDR3 contains 13 residues. Germline CDR1 is MNHEY and CDR2 is SVGAGI. This CDR3 reads CASSYSSGGKLFF.

This sequence joins TRBV9 and TRBJ2-1; with no DNA, the TCRdb D assignment of TRBD2 cannot be verified. Germline V gene sequence: CDR1 SGDLS, CDR2 YYNGEE. This CDR3 contains 12 residues. This chain's CDR3 is CASSVGGREQFF. Full variable domain (outside the CDR3, taken from reference TRBV9 and TRBJ2-1): DSGVTQTPKHLITATGQRVTLRCSPRSGDLSVYWYQQSLDQGLQFLIQYYNGEERAKGNILERFSAQQFPDLHSELNLSSLELGDSALYFCASSVGGREQFFGPGTRLTVL.

The rearrangement uses TRBV11-2 and TRBJ2-1; TCRdb gives TRBD2 as the D gene, but with no DNA this cannot be confirmed. The CDR3 is 15 residues long. Germline-derived CDR1 and CDR2 are SGHAT and FQNNGV. The CDR3 sequence is CASSLSGGAANEQFF.

This chain links TRBV5-5 with TRBJ2-5; without DNA, the TCRdb call of TRBD1 cannot be checked. The CDR3 length is 14 residues. Germline lookup yields CDR1 SGHKS and CDR2 YYEKEE (reference sequence). CDR3 sequence reads: CASSLVVSGETQYF.

The chain links TRBV5-5 to TRBJ2-2; as DNA is missing, the TRBD2 call by TCRdb cannot be tested. Germline V lookup: CDR1 SGHKS, CDR2 YYEKEE (reference sequence). CDR3 size: 15 residues. The CDR3 loop is CASSSGTSNPGELFF.

V usage is TRBV28 and J usage is TRBJ2-3; absent DNA, TCRdb's TRBD1 call cannot be checked. The CDR3 contains 16 residues. Germline loops: CDR1 MDHEN, CDR2 SYDVKM. CDR3 sequence: CASSFPGTGEPDTQYF. Filled out from reference TRBV28 and TRBJ2-3, the complete variable domain reads DVKVTQSSRYLVKRTGEKVFLECVQDMDHENMFWYRQDPGLGLRLIYFSYDVKMKEKGDIPEGYSVSREKKERFSLILESASTNQTSMYLCASSFPGTGEPDTQYFGPGTRLTVL.

The V call is TRBV5-5, the J call TRBJ2-2; TCRdb indicates TRBD1, and absent DNA this call remains unverified. The CDR3 extends over 15 amino acids. From germline, CDR1 is SGHKS and CDR2 YYEKEE (reference sequence). This chain's CDR3 is CASSRDRGYTGELFF.

The gene calls are TRBV30 and TRBJ2-3. The CDR3 is 13 amino acids. Germline loops: CDR1 GTSNPN, CDR2 SVGIG (reference sequence). The CDR3 loop is CAWSVARPDTQYF.

The chain uses TRBV15 and TRBJ2-1; lacking DNA, the TRBD1 call made by TCRdb goes unchecked. Germline CDR1 reads LNHNV; CDR2 reads YYDKDF (reference sequence). The CDR3 spans 15 residues. This chain's CDR3 is CATSRGTGDPNEQFF.

The chain employs TRBV7-3 and TRBJ2-7; checking the TCRdb D call of TRBD1 is not possible without DNA. The CDR3 has 14 amino acids. Germline CDR1 and CDR2: SGHTA and FQGTGA. CDR3 sequence: CASSPGGGYYEQYF.

This chain links TRBV29-1 with TRBJ2-1; absent DNA, TCRdb's TRBD2 call cannot be checked. Germline-derived CDR1 and CDR2 are SQVTM and ANQGSEA. CDR3 length equals 15 residues. This CDR3 reads CSVELRGGPRNEQFF.

The chain carries TRBV20-1 and TRBJ2-7; TCRdb calls TRBD1, which cannot be checked without DNA. Germline V gene data show CDR1 as DFQATT and CDR2 as SNEGSKA (reference sequence). The CDR3 is made up of 14 amino acids. CDR3 loop: CSARDRDTPYEQYF.

This CDR3 is CASSLGSSYTEAFF. V usage is TRBV7-9 and J usage is TRBJ1-1. The CDR3 covers 14 residues. Looked up from germline, CDR1 is SEHNR and CDR2 is FQNEAQ (reference sequence).

The rearrangement joins TRBV6-5 to TRBJ1-6; TCRdb's D call, TRBD1, is unchecked because there is no DNA. The CDR3 runs to 17 residues. CDR1 MNHEY and CDR2 SVGAGI come from the germline V gene. The CDR3 sequence is CASSYSGTPYGDSPLHF.

This chain connects TRBV28 to TRBJ2-2; as DNA is missing, the TRBD1 call by TCRdb cannot be tested. This CDR3 contains 16 residues. Per the germline V gene, CDR1 is MDHEN and CDR2 is SYDVKM. CDR3: CASSFLQGKGTGELFF. Full variable domain (rest looked up from reference TRBV28 and TRBJ2-2): DVKVTQSSRYLVKRTGEKVFLECVQDMDHENMFWYRQDPGLGLRLIYFSYDVKMKEKGDIPEGYSVSREKKERFSLILESASTNQTSMYLCASSFLQGKGTGELFFGEGSRLTVL.